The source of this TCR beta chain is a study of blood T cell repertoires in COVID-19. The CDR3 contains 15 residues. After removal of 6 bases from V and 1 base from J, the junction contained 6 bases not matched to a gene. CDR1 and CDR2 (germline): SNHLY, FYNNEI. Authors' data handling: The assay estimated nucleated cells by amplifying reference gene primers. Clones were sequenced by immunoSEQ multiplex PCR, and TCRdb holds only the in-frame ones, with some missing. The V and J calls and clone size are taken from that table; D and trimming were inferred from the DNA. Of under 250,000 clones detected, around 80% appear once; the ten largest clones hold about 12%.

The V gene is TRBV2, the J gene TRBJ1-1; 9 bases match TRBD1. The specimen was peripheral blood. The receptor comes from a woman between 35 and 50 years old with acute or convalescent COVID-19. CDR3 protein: CASSQQGAANTEAFF. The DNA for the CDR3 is TGTGCCAGCAGCCAACAGGGGGCTGCGAACACTGAAGCTTTCTTT.